Listed here are 9 T cell receptor beta chains from one sample, sequenced in a study of T-cell reconstitution after alpha-beta-depleted transplantation in children. Molecular barcoding with unique molecular identifiers was used for the TCRbeta library. Each CDR3 protein gets one entry after TCRdb re-called the PCR reads with MiXCR. The repertoire has 380,000 or so distinct CDR3 sequences, about an eighth of them found once; the top ten carry about 3.9%. The starting material was PBMCs, obtained from the stem cell graft. The receptors come from a human donor who donated a stem cell graft to a child with Fanconi anemia.

This clonotype was observed a few times. The chain recombines TRBV29-1 with TRBJ1-1; D is unclear. The germline V gene encodes CDR1 SQVTM and CDR2 ANQGSEA. This CDR3 contains 14 residues. V lost 4 bases, J lost 0 bases, and 12 bases lay in between. The CDR3 is CSVVGIVMNTEAFF. The CDR3 region has the DNA TGCAGCGTTGTCGGGATCGTAATGAACACTGAAGCTTTCTTT.

This clonotype was recorded many times. The junction and the germline gene differ at one end; a read error may be behind it. V usage is TRBV11-2 and J usage is TRBJ2-3, with a tentative D call TRBD2 (5 bases). Germline V gene data show CDR1 as SGHAT and CDR2 as FQNNGV. The CDR3 covers 12 residues. The CDR3: CASSPGADTQYF. CDR3 nucleotide sequence: TGCGCCAGCAGTCCCGGGGCAGATACGCAGTATTTT. Together with reference TRBV11-2 and TRBJ2-3, the CDR3 gives the full variable domain: EAGVAQSPRYKIIEKRQSVAFWCNPISGHATLYWYQQILGQGPKLLIQFQNNGVVDDSQLPKDRFSAERLKGVDSTLKIQPAKLEDSAVYLCASSPGADTQYFGPGTRLTVL.

This clonotype was recorded at least ten times. V is TRBV4-1 and J is TRBJ1-1; D ambiguous. This CDR3 is built from 13 residues. Looked up from germline, CDR1 is MGHRA and CDR2 is YSYEKL. With 1 base removed from V and 11 bases from J, the gap between germline ends came to 14 bases. The CDR3 DNA reads TGCGCCAGCAGCCAAGGGTCAACTAGGGCGGCTTTCTTT. Its translation is CASSQGSTRAAFF.

The CDR3 sequence is CASSWGPVTEAFF. The DNA for the CDR3 is TGTGCCAGCAGCTGGGGGCCCGTAACTGAAGCTTTCTTT. This rearrangement joins TRBV7-2 to TRBJ1-1, with D maybe TRBD1 (6 bases). CDR3 size: 13 residues. V was trimmed by 4 bases and J by 5 bases, leaving 11 bases between them. In germline, CDR1 is SGHTA, CDR2 FQGNSA.

This clonotype occurred many times. This rearrangement joins TRBV7-8 to TRBJ2-7; D gene ambiguous. Deletions cut 3 bases from V and 0 bases from J, with 9 bases between. There are 14 residues in the CDR3. CDR1 is SGHVS, CDR2 FQNEAQ, per germline. The CDR3 reads CASSFSQSSYEQYF. The CDR3 nucleotides are TGTGCCAGCAGCTTCTCACAGAGCTCCTACGAGCAGTACTTC.

The table lists this clonotype with many counts. The chain carries TRBV6-5 and TRBJ1-2; 7 nucleotides agree with TRBD1. This CDR3 is 14 amino acids long. Losses at the gene ends were 4 bases for V and 5 bases for J; bases not matched to a gene: 7. CDR1 MNHEY and CDR2 SVGAGI come from the germline V gene. In nucleotides, the CDR3 is TGTGCCAGCAGTTCGGACAGGTGGTCGTATGGCTACACCTTC. It codes for CASSSDRWSYGYTF.

This clonotype was recorded a few times. The rearrangement joins TRBV6-2 or TRBV6-3 to TRBJ2-2; no definite D call. This CDR3 region has 15 residues. V was clipped by 2 bases and J by 4 bases, with 11 bases between them. CDR1 and CDR2 (germline): MNHEY, SVGEGT. The CDR3 DNA is TGTGCCAGCAGTTACGGTTTAGCCCTCACCGGGGAGCTGTTTTTT. Protein: CASSYGLALTGELFF.

The chain links TRBV18 to TRBJ2-3; D not certain. Trimming removed 0 bases from V and 10 bases from J, with 8 bases in between. The germline V gene has CDR1 KGHSH and CDR2 LQKENI. This CDR3 contains 12 residues. CDR3: CASSPPSSPQYF. CDR3 sequence (DNA): TGTGCCAGCTCACCACCTAGCAGTCCGCAGTATTTT.

The chain combines TRBV5-1 with TRBJ2-1; 8 bases are shared with TRBD1. Germline CDR1 SGHRS, CDR2 YFSETQ. This CDR3 region has 13 residues. The ends lost 7 bases at V and 4 bases at J; junction bases unmatched: 4. The CDR3 here is CASAQGGYNEQFF. The CDR3 DNA is TGCGCCAGCGCACAGGGGGGATACAATGAGCAGTTCTTC.